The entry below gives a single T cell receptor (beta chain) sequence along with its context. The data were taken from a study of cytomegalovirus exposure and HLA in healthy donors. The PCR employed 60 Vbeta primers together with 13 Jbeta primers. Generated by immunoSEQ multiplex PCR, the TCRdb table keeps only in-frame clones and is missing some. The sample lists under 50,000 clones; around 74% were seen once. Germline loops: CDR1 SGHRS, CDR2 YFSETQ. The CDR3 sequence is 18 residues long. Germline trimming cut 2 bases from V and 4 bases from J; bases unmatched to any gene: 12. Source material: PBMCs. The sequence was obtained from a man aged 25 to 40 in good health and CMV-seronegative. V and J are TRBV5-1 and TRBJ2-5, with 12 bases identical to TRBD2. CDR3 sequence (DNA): TGCGCCAGCAGCTTTAGACTAGCGGGAGTCGGGGGAAGAGAGACCCAGTACTTC. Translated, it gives CASSFRLAGVGGRETQYF.